The 27 T cell receptor beta chains in this list originate from one sample, sequenced in a study of vaccination effects on CD4 cells after COVID-19. Here immunoSEQ multiplex PCR was the method, and the copy in TCRdb shows in-frame clones only, minus some. This sample has 26,000 or so clones, with 65% to 75% found just once. No antigen has been identified for these receptors. In the ViraFEST assay, antigen-specific CD4+ clonotypes were identified by expansion after peptide-pool stimulation. It was after 10 days of culture that CD4+ T cells were isolated. None of the vaccinated had previously contracted SARS-CoV-2, and their nucleocapsid antibodies tested negative. Sequences were derived from CD4+ T cells from PBMCs cultured with SARS-CoV-2 spike peptides, sampled before COVID-19 vaccination. The receptors derive from a human donor who received a COVID-19 vaccine.

The chain combines TRBV29-1 with TRBJ1-5, with D uncertain. V lost 4 bases, J lost 7 bases, and 11 bases lay in between. CDR3 length equals 12 residues. Germline V gene sequence: CDR1 SQVTM, CDR2 ANQGSEA. In DNA form, the CDR3 reads TGCAGCGTTGGTGAGATCGGGCAGCCCCAGCATTTT. It codes for CSVGEIGQPQHF.

V is TRBV29-1 and J is TRBJ1-2, with 12 bases fitting TRBD1. Germline CDR1 is SQVTM and CDR2 is ANQGSEA. This CDR3 has 15 amino acids. V lost 7 bases and J lost 4; bases outside the gene matches: 10. The CDR3 nucleotides are TGCAGCGCGACAGCCGGGACAGGGGGCGTCTATGGCTACACCTTC. Translation: CSATAGTGGVYGYTF.

The sample holds one count of this clone. The V call is TRBV3-1 (or the pseudogene TRBV3-2), the J call TRBJ2-7; D not resolved. V was cut by 0 bases and J by 3 bases, with 0 bases left in between. The CDR3 consists of 11 residues. Germline V CDR1 and CDR2: LGHDT, YNNKEL (reference sequence). Written as DNA, the CDR3 is TGTGCCAGCAGCCAAGACTACGAGCAGTACTTC. This codes for CASSQDYEQYF.

On this clone: At one end, the junction sequence differs from germline, possibly due to a read error. The chain employs TRBV27 and TRBJ1-5; 7 positions match TRBD1. Germline V gene lookup returns CDR1 MNHEY and CDR2 SMNVEV (reference sequence). The CDR3 covers 15 residues. The CDR3 nucleotides read TGTGCCAGCAGTTCCGGGACAGCCCTAAATCGGCCCCAGCATTTT. It codes for CASSSGTALNRPQHF.

The rearrangement links TRBV19 to TRBJ1-3; perhaps TRBD1 as D (6 bases). CDR1 is LNHDA and CDR2 is SQIVND in the germline V gene (reference sequence). CDR3 length equals 14 residues. Trimming removed 2 bases at V and 3 bases at J, with 8 bases between. The CDR3 loop is CASSIRTDGNTIYF. As DNA, the CDR3 is TGTGCCAGTAGTATAAGGACAGATGGAAACACCATATATTTT.

V and J are TRBV6-5 and TRBJ1-6; 12 nucleotides agree with TRBD1. Trimming removed 5 bases from V and 9 bases from J; junction bases left unmatched: 5. The germline V gene has CDR1 MNHEY and CDR2 SVGAGI. CDR3 length: 15 amino acids. CDR3 region: CASSRGTGGGSPLHF. The CDR3 DNA is TGTGCCAGCAGTCGCGGGACAGGGGGCGGTTCACCCCTCCACTTT.

V and J are TRBV15 and TRBJ2-2, with D unclear. In germline, CDR1 is LNHNV, CDR2 YYDKDF (reference sequence). Trimming removed 0 bases at V and 5 bases at J, with 10 bases between. The CDR3 has 15 amino acids. Written as DNA, the CDR3 is TGTGCCACCAGCAGAGACAGGTTCGGGACCGGGGAGCTGTTTTTT. The encoded protein is CATSRDRFGTGELFF.

This clone was observed a few times. The V gene is TRBV10-1, the J gene TRBJ1-3; D ambiguous. CDR3 length: 13 amino acids. CDR1 and CDR2 from the germline V gene are WNHNN and SYGVQD (reference sequence). Trimming removed 7 bases from V and 0 bases from J, with 7 bases in between. The CDR3 DNA follows: TGCGCCAGCACGTCCGGCTCTGGAAACACCATATATTTT. It is translated as CASTSGSGNTIYF.

The rearrangement joins TRBV5-4 to TRBJ2-1, with D perhaps matching TRBD1 (5 bases). Germline CDR1 SGHNT, CDR2 YYREEE (reference sequence). Deletions cut 0 bases from V and 3 bases from J, with 10 bases between. The CDR3 is made up of 15 amino acids. In nucleotides, the CDR3 is TGTGCCAGCAGCTTGGGGCAGGGATTCTACAATGAGCAGTTCTTC. Protein: CASSLGQGFYNEQFF.

This clone was counted between two and nine times. The chain recombines TRBV10-3 with TRBJ2-7, with D possibly matching TRBD1 (5 bases). The length of the CDR3 is 11 residues. Trimming shortened V by 8 bases and J by 7 bases, and 12 bases separated the two germline ends. Looked up from germline, CDR1 is ENHRY and CDR2 is SYGVKD. The CDR3 loop is CAIGARDEQYF. The CDR3 bases are TGTGCCATCGGGGCGAGAGATGAGCAGTACTTC.

The chain employs TRBV10-3 and TRBJ2-5; D perhaps matches TRBD1 (6 bases). The CDR3 loop spans 14 amino acids. V gave up 0 bases and J gave up 6 bases, with 11 bases separating them. Germline V CDR1 and CDR2: ENHRY, SYGVKD. CDR3 sequence: CAISESVRGKTQYF. Written as DNA, the CDR3 is TGTGCCATCAGTGAGTCGGTCAGGGGAAAGACCCAGTACTTC.

The chain links TRBV3-1 (or the pseudogene TRBV3-2) to TRBJ2-7; TRBD1 is a possible D gene (6 bases). V was trimmed by 1 base and J by 1 base, leaving 11 bases between them. The length of the CDR3 is 15 residues. Germline-derived CDR1 and CDR2 are LGHDT and YNNKEL (reference sequence). The CDR3 nucleotides read TGTGCCAGCAGCCAAGGTGGGGGCTTATCCTACGAGCAGTACTTC. Amino acid sequence: CASSQGGGLSYEQYF.

This clone was observed once. The rearrangement joins TRBV10-3 to TRBJ1-5; D unresolved. V shed 0 bases and J shed 3 bases, with 6 bases lying between them. Germline CDR1 ENHRY, CDR2 SYGVKD. This CDR3 spans 14 amino acids. The CDR3 loop is CAISESEVNQPQHF. DNA of the CDR3: TGTGCCATCAGTGAGTCGGAAGTCAATCAGCCCCAGCATTTT.

This chain connects TRBV2 to TRBJ2-7; no firm D call. CDR1 and CDR2 from the germline V gene are SNHLY and FYNNEI. The CDR3 is made up of 13 amino acids. V shed 1 base and J shed 4 bases, with 8 bases lying between them. The CDR3 DNA sequence: TGTGCCAGCAGTGAAGGCAGCCAATACGAGCAGTACTTC. Translated: CASSEGSQYEQYF.

V and J are TRBV27 and TRBJ2-5, with D possibly matching TRBD1 (6 bases). The CDR3 runs to 13 residues. Germline-derived CDR1 and CDR2 are MNHEY and SMNVEV (reference sequence). The V end was cut by 3 bases, the J end by 6 bases, with 11 bases between. The DNA for the CDR3 is TGTGCCAGCAGTTTGTCACAGGGCCAGACCCAGTACTTC. It specifies CASSLSQGQTQYF.

This clone was detected only a few times. The gene calls are TRBV5-1 and TRBJ2-7; 9 positions match TRBD1. With 0 bases clipped from V and 7 bases from J, the junction kept 5 bases outside the gene matches. Germline V lookup: CDR1 SGHRS, CDR2 YFSETQ. The CDR3 is 14 residues long. The CDR3 reads CASSLEGQGREQYF. The CDR3 DNA reads as TGCGCCAGCAGCTTGGAGGGACAGGGAAGAGAGCAGTACTTC.

V gene TRBV19 combines with J gene TRBJ1-5; 9 bases fit TRBD1. Germline CDR1 LNHDA, CDR2 SQIVND (reference sequence). V gave up 4 bases and J gave up 2 bases; unmatched junction bases: 6. This CDR3 contains 16 residues. The CDR3 reads CASSKQGAPGNQPQHF. For the CDR3, the DNA is TGTGCCAGTAGTAAACAGGGGGCGCCGGGCAATCAGCCCCAGCATTTT.

This clone appeared a few times. This chain uses TRBV6-5 with TRBJ1-4; tentatively, D is TRBD1 (5 bases). The germline CDR1 and CDR2 sequences are MNHEY and SVGAGI. Trimming shortened V by 0 bases and J by 8 bases, and 13 bases separated the two germline ends. The length of the CDR3 is 15 residues. DNA for the CDR3: TGTGCCAGCAGTTACTCCGGCTATTCAGGGGAAAAACTGTTTTTT. This codes for CASSYSGYSGEKLFF.

This rearrangement joins TRBV2 to TRBJ1-5, with 8 bases aligning to TRBD1. CDR1 SNHLY and CDR2 FYNNEI come from the germline V gene. This CDR3 spans 15 amino acids. With V trimmed by 8 bases and J by 1 base, 7 bases remained unmatched. DNA of the CDR3: TGTGCCAGCTTGTCGGACAGGGCGAGCAATCAGCCCCAGCATTTT. Translating it yields CASLSDRASNQPQHF.

Worth noting for this clone: The identical CDR3 is also encoded by other nucleotide sequences in the sample. The rearrangement links TRBV3-1 (or the pseudogene TRBV3-2) to TRBJ2-5; D gene ambiguous. CDR3 length: 12 residues. The germline CDR1 and CDR2 sequences are LGHDT and YNNKEL (reference sequence). V was clipped by 1 base and J by 2 bases, with 2 bases between them. The CDR3 loop reads CASSQVQETQYF. The CDR3 nucleotides are TGTGCCAGCAGCCAAGTTCAAGAGACCCAGTACTTC.

The sample holds a few counts of this clone. The chain has TRBV6-6 and TRBJ2-7, with D tentatively TRBD1 (7 bases). This CDR3 region has 16 residues. Germline-derived CDR1 and CDR2 are MNHNY and SVGAGI (reference sequence). V lost 2 bases and J lost 3, with 17 bases in between. The CDR3 is CASSYLAGTARYEQYF. In nucleotides, the CDR3 is TGTGCCAGCAGTTACCTTGCGGGGACAGCCCGCTACGAGCAGTACTTC.

The chain recombines TRBV7-9 with TRBJ1-6; D not certain. Germline values: CDR1 SEHNR, CDR2 FQNEAQ (reference sequence). Trimming removed 6 bases at V and 7 bases at J, with 7 bases between. CDR3 length: 12 amino acids. The CDR3 DNA is TGTGCCAGCAGACCCGGCAATTCACCCCTCCACTTT. This encodes CASRPGNSPLHF.

The chain combines TRBV14 with TRBJ1-1; D not certain. V shed 6 bases and J shed 5 bases, with 16 bases lying between them. CDR3 length equals 14 residues. The germline CDR1 and CDR2 sequences are SGHDN and FVKESK. The CDR3 loop is CASRNTAVETEAFF. CDR3 bases: TGTGCCAGCAGGAACACAGCGGTGGAAACTGAAGCTTTCTTT.

The CDR3, as DNA: TGTGCCAGCCGGGAGTGGCGAACCCGCACAGATACGCAGTATTTT. Its protein product is CASREWRTRTDTQYF. V gene TRBV2 combines with J gene TRBJ2-3; maybe TRBD2 (6 bases). Germline V gene data show CDR1 as SNHLY and CDR2 as FYNNEI. The V and J ends lost 8 bases and 1 base respectively, with 16 bases between them. This CDR3 spans 15 amino acids.

The rearrangement links TRBV19 to TRBJ1-2; no reliable D call. Germline V lookup: CDR1 LNHDA, CDR2 SQIVND (reference sequence). Deletions cut 6 bases from V and 0 bases from J, with 14 bases between. There are 15 residues in the CDR3. CDR3 protein: CASRETGSPNYGYTF. The CDR3 nucleotides are TGTGCCAGTAGGGAAACCGGGTCTCCTAACTATGGCTACACCTTC. The full variable domain, in which reference TRBV19 and TRBJ1-2 provide the parts outside the CDR3, is DGGITQSPKYLFRKEGQNVTLSCEQNLNHDAMYWYRQDPGQGLRLIYYSQIVNDFQKGDIAEGYSVSREKKESFPLTVTSAQKNPTAFYLCASRETGSPNYGYTFGSGTRLTVV.

This chain connects TRBV10-1 to TRBJ2-7, with 8 bases lining up with TRBD1. Germline V CDR1 and CDR2: WNHNN, SYGVQD (reference sequence). There are 15 residues in the CDR3. Trimming took 0 bases from V and 3 from J; bases not matched to a gene: 4. Here the CDR3 reads CASSESRTGSYEQYF. The CDR3 DNA reads TGCGCCAGCAGTGAGTCGCGGACAGGGAGCTACGAGCAGTACTTC.

This clone has a handful of counts. The rearrangement uses TRBV5-4 and TRBJ1-1; D is perhaps TRBD1 (5 bases). The CDR3 covers 13 residues. The germline CDR1 and CDR2 sequences are SGHNT and YYREEE (reference sequence). V was clipped by 2 bases and J by 4 bases, with 9 bases between them. CDR3 sequence: CASSFGGGTEAFF. The CDR3 DNA reads as TGTGCCAGCAGCTTCGGGGGGGGCACTGAAGCTTTCTTT. Complete variable domain (other parts from reference TRBV5-4 and TRBJ1-1): ETGVTQSPTHLIKTRGQQVTLRCSSQSGHNTVSWYQQALGQGPQFIFQYYREEENGRGNFPPRFSGLQFPNYSSELNVNALELDDSALYLCASSFGGGTEAFFGQGTRLTVV.